The 10 T cell receptor beta chains listed next were all sequenced from one sample in a study of T cell responses to AZD1222 COVID-19 vaccine. Profiling relied on immunoSEQ multiplex PCR, and the TCRdb table lists in-frame clones only, not all of them. The table lists 130,000 to 150,000 clones, 80% to 95% of them singletons. Specimen: peripheral blood, collected on day 0 of AZD1222 vaccination. The source is an adult in good health.

This clone occurred once. V and J are TRBV13 and TRBJ2-7; D is unresolved. Trimming took 3 bases from V and 0 from J, leaving 6 bases between them. This CDR3 has 13 amino acids. Per germline, CDR1 PRHDT and CDR2 FYEKMQ (reference sequence). The CDR3, as DNA: TGTGCCAGCAGCTTGTACGACTCCTACGAGCAGTACTTC. Its protein product is CASSLYDSYEQYF.

The chain combines TRBV9 with TRBJ2-3; D unresolved. CDR1 and CDR2 (germline): SGDLS, YYNGEE. CDR3 length: 15 amino acids. Trimming stripped 3 bases from V and 0 bases from J, with 11 bases between. CDR3 nucleotides: TGTGCCAGCAGCGAACACATAGATAGCACAGATACGCAGTATTTT. Translated: CASSEHIDSTDTQYF.

The V call is TRBV30, the J call TRBJ2-3, with TRBD1 as a possible D gene (6 bases). The CDR3 contains 12 residues. CDR1 and CDR2 (germline): GTSNPN, SVGIG (reference sequence). Trimming removed 5 bases at V and 1 base at J, with 7 bases between. CDR3 sequence reads: CAWAGGTDTQYF. The CDR3 nucleotides are TGTGCCTGGGCAGGGGGCACAGATACGCAGTATTTT.

This clone has just one count. CDR3 sequence: CASSIDQGRTVRQPQHF. CDR3 DNA sequence: TGTGCCAGTAGTATAGACCAGGGAAGAACGGTACGTCAGCCCCAGCATTTT. This chain joins TRBV19 and TRBJ1-5, with D possibly TRBD1 on 5 matching bases. CDR1 is LNHDA, CDR2 SQIVND, per germline (reference sequence). The CDR3 totals 17 residues. V was shortened by 0 bases and J by 6 bases, with 18 bases between the two germline ends. Based on the CDR3 plus reference TRBV19 and TRBJ1-5, the full variable domain is DGGITQSPKYLFRKEGQNVTLSCEQNLNHDAMYWYRQDPGQGLRLIYYSQIVNDFQKGDIAEGYSVSREKKESFPLTVTSAQKNPTAFYLCASSIDQGRTVRQPQHFGDGTRLSIL.

The chain is built from TRBV6-5 and TRBJ2-5; no firm D call. Germline V gene lookup returns CDR1 MNHEY and CDR2 SVGAGI. The V end lost 6 bases, the J end lost 6 bases, and 20 bases lay between the germline ends. This CDR3 spans 15 amino acids. The CDR3 DNA sequence: TGTGCCAGCAGGCGCCTCCTAAGGAGCGACCAGACCCAGTACTTC. Protein: CASRRLLRSDQTQYF.

The rearrangement uses TRBV30 and TRBJ2-7, with 8 bases identical to TRBD2. Per the germline V gene, CDR1 is GTSNPN and CDR2 is SVGIG (reference sequence). The CDR3 spans 12 residues. Trimming removed 8 bases from V and 3 bases from J; junction bases left unmatched: 6. DNA for the CDR3: TGTGCCCTGGCGGGGGGTTACTACGAGCAGTACTTC. It is translated as CALAGGYYEQYF.

The gene calls are TRBV5-1 and TRBJ2-7, with D possibly being TRBD2 (6 bases). CDR1 SGHRS and CDR2 YFSETQ come from the germline V gene. The CDR3 runs to 12 residues. Trimming stripped 0 bases from V and 7 bases from J, with 8 bases between. The CDR3 loop is CASSLVAGEQYF. CDR3 sequence (DNA): TGCGCCAGCAGCTTGGTGGCGGGAGAGCAGTACTTC. The variable domain in full, completed from reference TRBV5-1 and TRBJ2-7, reads KAGVTQTPRYLIKTRGQQVTLSCSPISGHRSVSWYQQTPGQGLQFLFEYFSETQRNKGNFPGRFSGRQFSNSRSEMNVSTLELGDSALYLCASSLVAGEQYFGPGTRLTVT.

The chain recombines TRBV5-1 with TRBJ1-4, with a tentative D call TRBD1 (6 bases). V was shortened by 2 bases and J by 1 base, with 9 bases between the two germline ends. This CDR3 spans 15 amino acids. Per germline, CDR1 SGHRS and CDR2 YFSETQ. CDR3 DNA: TGCGCCAGCAGCTTCGCACAGGGAACTAATGAAAAACTGTTTTTT. Translating it yields CASSFAQGTNEKLFF.

The V call is TRBV2, the J call TRBJ2-5; 7 positions match TRBD2. Trimming at V came to 4 bases and at J to 4 bases, leaving 0 bases not matched to a gene. This CDR3 spans 12 amino acids. Germline CDR1 reads SNHLY; CDR2 reads FYNNEI. The CDR3 sequence: CASSASGETQYF. The CDR3 nucleotides are TGTGCCAGCAGTGCTAGCGGAGAGACCCAGTACTTC.

The rearrangement joins TRBV5-1 to TRBJ2-2; no clear D. V was clipped by 0 bases and J by 2 bases, with 5 bases between them. CDR3 length equals 14 residues. Germline V gene sequence: CDR1 SGHRS, CDR2 YFSETQ. The CDR3 sequence: CASSLGHNTGELFF. CDR3 sequence (DNA): TGCGCCAGCAGCTTGGGACATAACACCGGGGAGCTGTTTTTT. Full variable domain (rest looked up from reference TRBV5-1 and TRBJ2-2): KAGVTQTPRYLIKTRGQQVTLSCSPISGHRSVSWYQQTPGQGLQFLFEYFSETQRNKGNFPGRFSGRQFSNSRSEMNVSTLELGDSALYLCASSLGHNTGELFFGEGSRLTVL.